This TCR beta chain was captured by sequencing in a study of regulatory T cells in long-lasting Graves disease (dated by TCRdb to the early 2020s). A note on the overall study: Newly diagnosed Graves' disease patients had taken antithyroid drugs for less than 3 months. This study used TCR sequencing and RNA sequencing of peripheral blood to compare persistent Graves' disease patients against newly diagnosed Graves' disease patients. The study took place in China and was registered as a clinical trial. A total of around 33 samples underwent TCR sequencing, from 13 patients with persistent Graves' disease and approximately 20 patients with newly diagnosed Graves' disease.

According to the study, the label for this sample's time point signals: newly diagnosed GD, antithyroid drugs for less than 3 months. For both TCR sequencing and RNA sequencing, RNA was extracted from PBMCs using TRIzol. The diagnosis of Graves' disease was made according to American Thyroid Association guidelines. Patients for the study were recruited at an endocrinology department in Xi'an, China. From each patient, 8 to 10 milliliters of peripheral blood was collected into an EDTA anticoagulant tube. Ficoll Paque Plus density gradient separation was used to isolate PBMCs, and no additional T cell sorting was done. An Agilent 2100 Bioanalyzer and agarose gel were used to assess RNA quality, and a NanoDrop 2000 was used to measure RNA concentration. CDR1 and CDR2 are drawn from the germline V gene: SGHTA, FQGTGA. The cysteine opens and the phenylalanine closes a CDR3 of 14 amino acids. This entry keeps only the CDR3 DNA: 42 bases, framed from base 1. V is reduced by 5 bases and J by 0 bases, leaving a spacing of 11 bases between them.

Receptor libraries were prepared by multiplex PCR. TCRdb shows the sequencer as Illumina HiSeq 4000. CDR3 regions were amplified by Arm-PCR with iRepertoire HTBI primers to construct TCR beta libraries. Before sequencing, the PCR products went through gel purification. For the original study's pipeline: Gene usage analysis of CDR3 amino acid clonotypes relied on the roughly 60 TRBV and about 13 TRBJ segments identified across samples. COPE and FqMerger were used to merge the filtered high-quality paired reads into contigs. BLAST was used to align contigs to IMGT TRBV, TRBD and TRBJ reference genes, with CDR3 defined following IMGT. Highly expanded clones were defined as clonotypes with a frequency above 0.1%. Repertoire diversity was measured by Shannon entropy, and V-J evenness by the Gini coefficient. A clonotype found in more than one individual was treated as public. TCRdb applied fastp at Q25 and MiXCR to the public reads, then kept only in-frame beta chains. Duplicate CDR3 protein sequences are folded into a single record with the most common DNA and genes. The V and J calls were not made by the authors but by TCRdb's processing. This sample is represented by 400,000 to 550,000 distinct CDR3 sequences; over 15% of them were singletons. Of the sample, around a quarter falls within the top ten clones.

This clonotype was seen repeatedly, ten times or more. Its antigen target is currently unknown. There are no base qualities to consult, and no much larger clone falls within one base. The paper as a whole reports these results and caveats: Because the primary lesion, thyroid tissue, could not be accessed, the study looked at peripheral blood alone. The authors acknowledged the small sample size as a limitation that may reduce accuracy. Persistent Graves' disease patients showed lower TCR Shannon entropy and fewer highly expanded clones than newly diagnosed patients, suggesting clonal expansion. Preferential use of TRBV28, TRBJ1-2 and TRBJ2-5 was observed in persistent disease, whereas TRBV20-1 and TRBJ2-1 were favored in newly diagnosed disease. Only the TCR beta chain was sequenced and analyzed. A larger number of public clonotypes was shared among persistent patients (fewer than 3,000) than among newly diagnosed patients (roughly 980).

The data also belong to a second study, concerning T cells in Graves' hyperthyroidism and ophthalmopathy. As that second study puts it: Stable Graves' hyperthyroidism was defined as the absence of progression to ophthalmopathy over 18 months of follow-up. Hyperthyroidism patients were aged 18 to 65 years and newly diagnosed, with disease duration of less than 2 months. The study excluded patients with uncontrolled infections, other autoimmune diseases, pregnancy or lactation. Diagnoses relied on clinical symptoms, serum thyroxine and TRAb, thyroid ultrasound and orbital computed tomography. A first-round RT-PCR of the TCR CDR3 used the HTBI primer set with the Qiagen OneStep RT-PCR kit. Most expanded thyroid clonotypes (frequency above 0.001) were also detected in blood, a finding suggesting that blood repertoires may reflect thyroid immune responses. A 13 V-J signature model separated ophthalmopathy from stable hyperthyroidism, with about 88% sensitivity and 81.08% specificity in cross-validation and 80%/75% in testing. In validation, progression to ophthalmopathy was predicted by the model with around 70% sensitivity and roughly 72% specificity, a median of around 5.9 months before onset. A discovery cohort of about 95 patients, 43 with Graves' ophthalmopathy and over 55 with stable Graves' hyperthyroidism, was used to find distinguishing TCR V-J signatures. Prospective prediction of ophthalmopathy was tested in an independent validation cohort of 18 to 20 hyperthyroidism patients and some 17 patients who later progressed to ophthalmopathy. The 90 or so discovery patients were randomly split 7:3 into training and test sets. In more than five Graves' hyperthyroidism patients, the study also compared T-cell repertoires from thyroid tissue with T-cell repertoires from blood. After sampling, hyperthyroidism patients received methimazole starting at 30 mg daily, and ophthalmopathy patients received high-dose intravenous methylprednisolone. Libraries were constructed in a second round of multiplex PCR, after which size selection and purification were carried out. Paired-end sequencing of the libraries was performed with 100 bp reads on an Illumina HiSeq2000. Raw data were processed with SOAPnuke, discarding reads with adapters, uncalled bases, mean Phred below 15, or no exact constant-primer or identifier match. COPE v1.2.5 was used to merge high-quality paired reads, and clonotypes were defined as unique nucleotide sequences. MiTCR v1.1 was used to align clonotypes to the IMGT TRBV, TRBD and TRBJ reference segments. The analysis was restricted to V-J combinations with a frequency above 0.0001, which together covered 99% to 99.2% of the repertoires. A TCS score was defined as the ratio between F50 (clonal expansion) and ExV (chaos), using BLOSUM62-based TCRdist between CDR3 peptides within each V-J. Welch's t-statistics and random forest reduced around 550 V-J features to roughly 13, which were used in a naive Bayes classifier (R e1071). Sample size was not statistically predetermined, and investigators were not blinded to group allocation. TCR Vbeta CDR3 sequencing of fewer than 150 peripheral blood samples (fewer than 45 ophthalmopathy, 75 or so hyperthyroidism and around 17 progressor patients) is reported in the paper.

This clonotype was obtained from a woman between 18 and 29 years old with Graves disease. Donor details come from another sample of the same person, matched by shared clones. The chain joins TRBV7-3 to TRBJ2-7, with TRBD2 perhaps the D gene, on 5 matching bases. The sequencing here drew on peripheral blood mononuclear cells (PBMCs), taken at new diagnosis, from a patient treated with antithyroid drugs. The nucleotide sequence reads as follows: TGTGCCAGCAGCCAGGACTCTTACTCCTACGAGCAGTACTTC. It encodes CASSQDSYSYEQYF.